This passage covers 5 T cell receptor beta chains from one sample sequenced in a study of response to subunit inactivated influenza vaccine. TCRdb recomputed calls from the RT-PCR reads with MiXCR, one row per CDR3 protein. The top ten clones hold approximately 3% of a sample with some 500,000 distinct CDR3 sequences, 16% of them seen once. The sample consisted of CD4+ T cells sorted from PBMCs, taken roughly 24 months after vaccination. The receptors were gathered from a man aged 50-75 years who received an inactivated influenza vaccine.

This clonotype was counted a few times. The chain has TRBV5-1 and TRBJ1-1, with TRBD1 matching over 8 bases. The CDR3 consists of 15 residues. V lost 4 bases, J lost 4 bases, and 9 bases stayed unmatched. Germline CDR1 is SGHRS and CDR2 is YFSETQ. CDR3 loop: CASSGRTGSGTEAFF. In DNA, the CDR3 is TGCGCCAGCAGCGGGAGGACAGGGTCCGGCACTGAAGCTTTCTTT.

This clonotype showed up just a few times. The V call is TRBV20-1, the J call TRBJ2-1; 8 nucleotides match TRBD2. Germline loops: CDR1 DFQATT, CDR2 SNEGSKA (reference sequence). V was pared by 0 bases and J by 14 bases, with 9 bases of the junction left unmatched. The CDR3 is 13 amino acids. CDR3 bases: TGCAGTGCTAGAGATCAAGGTAGCGGGGAGAAGTTCTTC. Translating gives CSARDQGSGEKFF.

This chain links TRBV7-6 with TRBJ1-3, with a weak D call TRBD1 (6 bases). Germline CDR1 and CDR2: SGHVS and FNYEAQ. The CDR3 contains 17 residues. Deletions cut 5 bases from V and 0 bases from J, with 17 bases between. CDR3 nucleotides: TGTGCCAGCAGCGGCACAGGGTCATACTACTCTGGAAACACCATATATTTT. It encodes CASSGTGSYYSGNTIYF.

The V and J genes are TRBV12-3 or TRBV12-4 and TRBJ2-2; 7 nucleotides agree with TRBD2. The CDR3 consists of 15 residues. The V gene end was trimmed by 5 bases and the J gene end by 4 bases; junction bases not matched to a gene: 7. As DNA, the CDR3 is TGTGCCAGCAGTCCGCGGGAGAGGAGCACCGGGGAGCTGTTTTTT. It translates to CASSPRERSTGELFF.

In its sample, this clonotype was seen a few times. The chain couples TRBV5-1 to TRBJ2-1, with 11 bases aligning to TRBD2. CDR1 is SGHRS and CDR2 is YFSETQ in the germline V gene. This CDR3 spans 17 amino acids. Trimming at V came to 3 bases and at J to 6 bases, leaving 11 bases not matched to a gene. CDR3 sequence reads: CASSSDFGLAGGNEQFF. CDR3 sequence (DNA): TGCGCCAGCAGCTCCGATTTTGGGCTAGCGGGAGGCAATGAGCAGTTCTTC.